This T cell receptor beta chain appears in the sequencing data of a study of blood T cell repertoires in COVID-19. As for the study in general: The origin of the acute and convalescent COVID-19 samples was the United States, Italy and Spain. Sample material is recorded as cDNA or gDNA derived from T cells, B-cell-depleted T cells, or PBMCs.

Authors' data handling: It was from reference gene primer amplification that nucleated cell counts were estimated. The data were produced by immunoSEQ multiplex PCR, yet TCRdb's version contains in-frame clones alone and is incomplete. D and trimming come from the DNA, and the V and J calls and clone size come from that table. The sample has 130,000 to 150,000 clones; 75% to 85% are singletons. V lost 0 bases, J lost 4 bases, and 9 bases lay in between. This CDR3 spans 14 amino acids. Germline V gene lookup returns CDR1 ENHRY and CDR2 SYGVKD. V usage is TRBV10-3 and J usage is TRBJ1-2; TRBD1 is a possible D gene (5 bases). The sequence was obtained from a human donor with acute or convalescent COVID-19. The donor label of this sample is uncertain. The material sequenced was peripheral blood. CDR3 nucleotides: TGTGCCATCAGTGAGTCGGGGCAGTTCTATGGCTACACCTTC. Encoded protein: CAISESGQFYGYTF.